This TCR beta chain is drawn from a study of response to subunit inactivated influenza vaccine (dated by TCRdb to the late 2010s). For the study in its entirety: Deep quantitative profiling of the T cell receptor repertoire was used in the study to follow responses to a trivalent subunit inactivated influenza vaccine.

General study outcomes and caveats: The authors suggested that each seasonal influenza vaccination may recruit only a limited number of new T cells.

Receptors were amplified or captured by RT-PCR. Sequencer: Illumina HiSeq 2500. Using fastp at Q25 and MiXCR, TCRdb reprocessed the public reads and kept productive beta chains. Every distinct CDR3 protein forms one entry, paired with its most common genes and DNA. This sample is represented by around 760,000 distinct CDR3 sequences; more than 11% of them were singletons. The ten biggest clones cover roughly 6.4% of the sample. The sample holds a few counts of this clonotype. The antigen it recognizes is unknown. No base quality values were provided; no much bigger clone lies one nucleotide off. In the germline V gene, CDR1 corresponds to SGHAT and CDR2 to FQNNGV. There are 17 amino acids in the CDR3, from cysteine to phenylalanine inclusive. Only CDR3 DNA is held: 51 bases, read in frame from base 1. After removal of 1 base from V and 0 bases from J, the junction retains 6 bases not matched to a gene.

Recombination joined TRBV11-2 with TRBJ2-5, with TRBD2 matching 9 junction bases. Material: PBMCs from blood, obtained 14 to 15 days before vaccination. The receptor was derived from a man aged 45 to 65 who received an inactivated influenza vaccine. Donor details come from another sample of the same person, matched by shared clones. The CDR3 region has the sequence CASSLGGSGGYQETQYF. The nucleotides are TGTGCCAGCAGCTTAGGCGGTAGCGGGGGATACCAAGAGACCCAGTACTTC.